Listed here is a single T cell receptor beta chain. This sample is part of a study of control samples from healthy donors and cancer patients. With V trimmed by 2 bases and J by 2 bases, 5 bases remained unmatched. This CDR3 is 15 amino acids long. CDR1 is SGDLS and CDR2 is YYNGEE in the germline V gene. Sequenced by immunoSEQ multiplex PCR; TCRdb stores in-frame clones only, minus some. The table shows roughly 160,000 clones, with nearly 96% occurring only once. This rearrangement joins TRBV9 to TRBJ2-7, with 9 bases matching TRBD1. This TCR derives from a woman in her twenties or thirties in good health. The material sequenced was blood. CDR3: CASSVGTGRAYEQYF. CDR3 sequence (DNA): TGTGCCAGCAGCGTGGGGACAGGGCGGGCCTACGAGCAGTACTTC.